A single sample is the source of the 32 T cell receptor beta chains below, sequenced in a study of blood T cells in healthy people across ages. A J-beta primer mix and a sample-barcoded 5' primer were used in a second PCR of about 7 to 11 cycles. Via MiXCR, TCRdb re-called the 5' RACE reads, giving one row per CDR3 protein. The repertoire consists of over a million distinct CDR3 sequences, with around 59% occurring once and the leading ten covering 6.5% to 8.5%. The sequencing input was blood. The source of these receptors is a man younger than 30 in good health.

The V and J genes are TRBV6-6 and TRBJ2-2, with D perhaps matching TRBD1 (6 bases). In germline, CDR1 is MNHNY, CDR2 SVGAGI (reference sequence). This CDR3 contains 15 residues. V was clipped by 5 bases and J by 8 bases, with 18 bases between them. The CDR3 sequence: CASSLGTLERGELFF. The DNA for the CDR3 is TGTGCCAGCAGTCTCGGGACATTGGAACGAGGGGAGCTGTTTTTT.

The J gene is TRBJ2-5, the V gene TRBV4-2, with 9 positions matching TRBD1. Matching the DNA end better, TRBJ2-7 makes the J call doubtful. Germline V gives CDR1 LGHNA, CDR2 YNFKEQ. CDR3 size: 15 residues. Here the CDR3 DNA reads TGTGCCAGCAGCCAGCCCGGGACAGGGTTGAACGAGCAGTACTTC. Its translation: CASSQPGTGLNEQYF.

The CDR3 region is CASSRGRGSNYGYTF. The CDR3 DNA sequence: TGCGCCAGCAGCCGTGGACGGGGGTCGAACTATGGCTACACCTTC. The genes are TRBV4-1 and TRBJ1-2; possible D gene TRBD1, 5 bases. CDR1 is MGHRA, CDR2 YSYEKL, per germline. V was shortened by 4 bases and J by 2 bases, with 14 bases between the two germline ends. This CDR3 comprises 15 residues.

The chain recombines TRBV5-6 with TRBJ2-7, with 10 bases aligning to TRBD2. This CDR3 contains 12 residues. CDR1 is SGHDT, CDR2 YYEEEE, per germline. V lost 6 bases, J lost 6 bases, and 3 bases stayed unmatched. The CDR3 sequence: CASKGLAPEQYF. CDR3 in DNA: TGTGCCAGCAAGGGACTAGCGCCCGAGCAGTACTTC.

This chain links TRBV14 with TRBJ1-2; the D gene is possibly TRBD1 (5 bases). The CDR3 consists of 13 residues. Germline CDR1 SGHDN, CDR2 FVKESK. V lost 1 base, J lost 6 bases, and 9 bases lay in between. CDR3: CASSQGDRDGYTF. CDR3 nucleotides: TGTGCCAGCAGCCAAGGGGACCGCGATGGCTACACCTTC. The variable domain in full, with the rest retrieved from reference TRBV14 and TRBJ1-2, is EAGVTQFPSHSVIEKGQTVTLRCDPISGHDNLYWYRRVMGKEIKFLLHFVKESKQDESGMPNNRFLAERTGGTYSTLKVQPAELEDSGVYFCASSQGDRDGYTFGSGTRLTVV.

The chain couples TRBV4-3 to TRBJ1-5; weak D call: TRBD1 (6 bases). From germline, CDR1 is LGHNA and CDR2 YSLEER. With 3 bases removed from V and 2 bases from J, the gap between germline ends came to 14 bases. The CDR3 runs to 16 residues. The CDR3 is CASSQGAGVGNQPQHF. The CDR3 DNA reads as TGCGCCAGCAGCCAGGGGGCAGGGGTCGGCAATCAGCCCCAGCATTTT.

The genes are TRBV5-1 and TRBJ2-2, with 8 bases fitting TRBD1. The CDR3 is 16 amino acids. CDR1 SGHRS and CDR2 YFSETQ come from the germline V gene. With V trimmed by 4 bases and J by 1 base, 6 bases remained unmatched. CDR3 sequence reads: CASSPGQGGNTGELFF. CDR3 bases: TGCGCCAGCAGCCCCGGACAGGGAGGGAACACCGGGGAGCTGTTTTTT. The whole variable domain, filled in from reference TRBV5-1 and TRBJ2-2, reads KAGVTQTPRYLIKTRGQQVTLSCSPISGHRSVSWYQQTPGQGLQFLFEYFSETQRNKGNFPGRFSGRQFSNSRSEMNVSTLELGDSALYLCASSPGQGGNTGELFFGEGSRLTVL.

This clonotype showed up just a few times. The chain is built from TRBV4-1 and TRBJ1-1; 9 nucleotides match TRBD1. Germline-derived CDR1 and CDR2 are MGHRA and YSYEKL. This CDR3 spans 13 amino acids. With V trimmed by 4 bases and J by 11 bases, 8 bases remained unmatched. Written as DNA, the CDR3 is TGCGCCAGCAGCCCTGGGACAGGGCAGTCGGCTTTCTTT. Translation gives CASSPGTGQSAFF.

On this clonotype: This may arise from a read error, as a much more abundant clone is one base away. The rearrangement uses TRBV29-1 and TRBJ2-5, with 7 bases matching TRBD1. The ends lost 6 bases at V and 11 bases at J; junction bases unmatched: 18. The CDR3 is 14 residues long. Looked up from germline, CDR1 is SQVTM and CDR2 is ANQGSEA. The CDR3 loop is CSVAPEQGRNEQYF. CDR3 bases: TGCAGCGTGGCACCGGAACAGGGGAGAAATGAGCAGTACTTC.

This clonotype was counted ten times or more. This chain connects TRBV27 to TRBJ2-7; D is perhaps TRBD2 (5 bases). Germline V gives CDR1 MNHEY, CDR2 SMNVEV (reference sequence). This CDR3 is 13 amino acids long. V was pared by 1 base and J by 4 bases, with 8 bases between. CDR3 nucleotides: TGTGCCAGCAGTTTATTGGGCGGGTACGAGCAGTACTTC. It is translated as CASSLLGGYEQYF.

This clonotype was seen a few times. J is TRBJ2-3 and V is TRBV5-8, with 13 bases identical to TRBD2. Germline V CDR1 and CDR2: SGHTS, YDEGEE. The ends lost 5 bases at V and 4 bases at J; junction bases unmatched: 4. The CDR3 runs to 15 residues. In DNA, the CDR3 is TGTGCCAGCAGTACCGGGACTAGCGGGGCAGATACGCAGTATTTT. Protein: CASSTGTSGADTQYF. The full variable domain, rest sourced from reference TRBV5-8 and TRBJ2-3, is EAGVTQSPTHLIKTRGQQATLRCSPISGHTSVYWYQQALGLGLQFLLWYDEGEERNRGNFPPRFSGRQFPNYSSELNVNALELEDSALYLCASSTGTSGADTQYFGPGTRLTVL.

This chain joins TRBV6-5 and TRBJ2-1, with D perhaps given as TRBD1 or TRBD2 (6 bases each). V was cut by 6 bases and J by 2 bases, with 14 bases left in between. Per germline, CDR1 MNHEY and CDR2 SVGAGI. This CDR3 is 15 amino acids long. In DNA, the CDR3 is TGTGCCAGCAGGAACCGTGGGGGGCCCTACAATGAGCAGTTCTTC. This sequence encodes CASRNRGGPYNEQFF.

The chain combines TRBV6-2 or TRBV6-3 with TRBJ1-4, with unresolved D. Trimming took off 0 bases at V and 7 bases at J, with 9 bases between the two ends. The length of the CDR3 is 14 residues. The germline V gene encodes CDR1 MNHEY and CDR2 SVGEGT. CDR3 loop: CASSYSWGGEKLFF. CDR3 DNA sequence: TGTGCCAGCAGTTACTCATGGGGAGGTGAAAAACTGTTTTTT.

The chain links TRBV12-3 or TRBV12-4 to TRBJ2-7; 8 bases line up with TRBD1. Trimming removed 6 bases from V and 6 bases from J; junction bases left unmatched: 7. CDR3 size: 13 residues. CDR3 region: CASSQLQGGEQYF. The CDR3, as DNA: TGTGCCAGCAGCCAATTACAGGGGGGCGAGCAGTACTTC.

This clonotype came up a few times. The V gene is TRBV10-2, the J gene TRBJ2-1; D not certain. V lost 3 bases and J lost 4, with 4 bases in between. Germline V CDR1 and CDR2: WSHSY, SAAADI. The CDR3 is 12 amino acids. The CDR3 bases are TGCGCCAGCAGTGACCCTTACAATGAGCAGTTCTTC. This codes for CASSDPYNEQFF.

The count of this clonotype is one. The chain employs TRBV5-1 and TRBJ2-3, with TRBD2 matching 7 bases. CDR1 is SGHRS, CDR2 YFSETQ, per germline. This CDR3 is built from 14 residues. Germline trimming cut 3 bases from V and 3 bases from J; bases unmatched to any gene: 4. This chain's CDR3 is CASSWTSDTDTQYF. The CDR3, as DNA: TGCGCCAGCAGCTGGACTAGTGATACAGATACGCAGTATTTT.

The chain combines TRBV20-1 with TRBJ2-1, with 7 bases lining up with TRBD2. Germline V lookup: CDR1 DFQATT, CDR2 SNEGSKA (reference sequence). V was pared by 5 bases and J by 0 bases, with 7 bases of the junction left unmatched. The CDR3 is made up of 15 amino acids. This CDR3 is CSAQTSRSSYNEQFF. DNA of the CDR3: TGCAGTGCTCAGACTAGCCGTAGCTCCTACAATGAGCAGTTCTTC.

About this clonotype: Compared with germline, one end of the junction differs, possibly owing to a read error. The rearrangement links TRBV14 to TRBJ2-3; TRBD1 might be the D (5 bases). The germline gives CDR1 SGHDN, CDR2 FVKESK. The CDR3 contains 19 residues. CDR3 in amino acids: CASSTSTPYQTGFTGTQYF. The CDR3 DNA reads TGTGCCAGCAGCACTTCTACTCCTTACCAGACCGGCTTCACAGGTACGCAGTATTTT. The variable domain in full, completed from reference TRBV14 and TRBJ2-3, reads EAGVTQFPSHSVIEKGQTVTLRCDPISGHDNLYWYRRVMGKEIKFLLHFVKESKQDESGMPNNRFLAERTGGTYSTLKVQPAELEDSGVYFCASSTSTPYQTGFTGTQYFGPGTRLTVL.

A single count supports this clonotype. This chain joins TRBV9 and TRBJ2-4, with D perhaps TRBD1 or TRBD2 (5 bases each). The better agreement between TRBJ2-7 and the DNA end casts doubt on the J call. This CDR3 is 15 amino acids long. Per germline, CDR1 SGDLS and CDR2 YYNGEE. CDR3 nucleotide sequence: TGTGCCAGCAGCGTAGGCGGCAGGGACGTCGACGAGCAGTACTTC. Residues: CASSVGGRDVDEQYF.

This clonotype appeared a single time. The V call is TRBV6-1, the J call TRBJ2-3, with TRBD1 matching over 9 bases. The CDR3 covers 15 residues. Per the germline V gene, CDR1 is MNHNS and CDR2 is SASEGT. Trimming removed 3 bases from V and 2 bases from J; junction bases left unmatched: 3. Here the CDR3 reads CASSETGGTTDTQYF. CDR3 in DNA: TGTGCCAGCAGTGAGACAGGGGGGACCACAGATACGCAGTATTTT.

This clonotype was counted a few times. This chain connects TRBV20-1 to TRBJ1-2; weak D call: TRBD1 (5 bases). The ends were cut back, 6 bases at V and 3 bases at J, with 8 bases in the middle. CDR3 length: 11 residues. Germline assignment: CDR1 DFQATT and CDR2 SNEGSKA (reference sequence). The CDR3 loop reads CSAAGYYGYTF. The DNA for the CDR3 is TGCAGTGCCGCAGGGTACTATGGCTACACCTTC.

J is TRBJ2-4 and V is TRBV4-1, with 7 bases lining up with TRBD1. Per the germline V gene, CDR1 is MGHRA and CDR2 is YSYEKL. The CDR3 extends over 13 amino acids. V shed 4 bases, J shed 10 bases, and the junction held 7 bases outside the gene matches. The CDR3 DNA sequence: TGCGCCAGCAGCCGACAGGGATTGGGGATTCAGTACTTC. This sequence encodes CASSRQGLGIQYF.

The genes are TRBV2 and TRBJ1-5; D remains ambiguous. V was shortened by 2 bases and J by 6 bases, with 5 bases between the two germline ends. Germline V gene lookup returns CDR1 SNHLY and CDR2 FYNNEI. This CDR3 has 12 amino acids. The CDR3 sequence is CASSEYAQPQHF. CDR3 sequence (DNA): TGTGCCAGCAGTGAATACGCTCAGCCCCAGCATTTT.

This clonotype was picked up many times. The V gene is TRBV12-3 or TRBV12-4, the J gene TRBJ2-5; 12 nucleotides agree with TRBD1. The CDR3 sequence is 15 residues long. Trimming removed 5 bases from V and 5 bases from J; junction bases left unmatched: 6. In DNA, the CDR3 is TGTGCCAGCAGTCCCGGGACAGGGGGCCGGGAGACCCAGTACTTC. Translated, it gives CASSPGTGGRETQYF.

The CDR3: CASSLLAGSPQGYTF. CDR3 coding DNA: TGTGCCAGCAGTTTATTGGCGGGCAGTCCGCAGGGCTACACCTTC. The J gene is TRBJ1-2, the V gene TRBV28, with no clear D. V was clipped by 1 base and J by 8 bases, with 17 bases between them. Germline loops: CDR1 MDHEN, CDR2 SYDVKM. This CDR3 region has 15 residues.

The rearrangement uses TRBV20-1 and TRBJ2-3, with a tentative D call TRBD2 (7 bases). This CDR3 has 15 residues. V lost 3 bases, J lost 2 bases, and 15 bases lay in between. CDR1 DFQATT and CDR2 SNEGSKA come from the germline V gene (reference sequence). CDR3 DNA sequence: TGCAGTGCTAGCGGGGGGCGTCATAACACAGATACGCAGTATTTT. The encoded protein is CSASGGRHNTDTQYF.

The J gene is TRBJ1-3, the V gene TRBV5-6, with D hard to call. CDR1 is SGHDT, CDR2 YYEEEE, per germline. The CDR3 consists of 15 residues. Trimming took 4 bases from V and 1 from J, leaving 12 bases between them. The CDR3 DNA sequence: TGTGCCAGCAGCCTTGTTCACATATCTGGAAACACCATATATTTT. Residues: CASSLVHISGNTIYF. Based on the CDR3 plus reference TRBV5-6 and TRBJ1-3, the full variable domain is DAGVTQSPTHLIKTRGQQVTLRCSPKSGHDTVSWYQQALGQGPQFIFQYYEEEERQRGNFPDRFSGHQFPNYSSELNVNALLLGDSALYLCASSLVHISGNTIYFGEGSWLTVV.

This clonotype was seen a handful of times. The chain recombines TRBV4-2 with TRBJ2-4; D may correspond to TRBD1 or TRBD2 (5 bases each). The germline V gene has CDR1 LGHNA and CDR2 YNFKEQ. V lost 2 bases and J 13 bases, leaving 18 bases between the germline ends. This CDR3 region has 14 residues. The CDR3 spells CASSQTGLGLEQYF. For the CDR3, the DNA is TGTGCCAGCAGCCAAACGGGGCTAGGACTTGAGCAGTACTTC.

This chain uses TRBV7-6 with TRBJ2-1; 11 positions agree with TRBD2. This CDR3 has 15 residues. CDR1 and CDR2 (germline): SGHVS, FNYEAQ. V shed 5 bases, J shed 8 bases, and the junction held 8 bases outside the gene matches. The CDR3 reads CASSLSGRAPHEQFF. In DNA, the CDR3 is TGTGCCAGCAGCCTTAGCGGGAGGGCCCCCCATGAGCAGTTCTTC.

This clonotype was seen a few times. The chain joins TRBV4-1 to TRBJ2-5; TRBD1 agrees at 7 bases. Per germline, CDR1 MGHRA and CDR2 YSYEKL. Unmatched junction bases numbered 7, after V lost 1 base and J lost 5 bases. CDR3 length: 15 amino acids. The CDR3 reads CASSQARTGDETQYF. DNA for the CDR3: TGCGCCAGCAGCCAAGCAAGGACAGGCGACGAGACCCAGTACTTC.

The V gene is TRBV7-8, the J gene TRBJ2-6; D tentatively reads TRBD1 or TRBD2 (5 bases each). The CDR3 loop spans 20 amino acids. Germline V lookup: CDR1 SGHVS, CDR2 FQNEAQ. V was cut by 5 bases and J by 4 bases, with 27 bases left in between. The CDR3 DNA reads TGTGCCAGCAGCCTAGAGTGGGTCGCCAAGAGGGGCTCGGGGGCCAACGTCCTGACTTTC. Protein product: CASSLEWVAKRGSGANVLTF.

The V and J genes are TRBV20-1 and TRBJ1-2; 8 bases are a match to TRBD1. After removal of 5 bases from V and 6 bases from J, the junction contained 5 bases not matched to a gene. The CDR3 is 12 amino acids. From germline, CDR1 is DFQATT and CDR2 SNEGSKA (reference sequence). The CDR3 here is CSAPTGDNGYTF. In DNA, the CDR3 is TGCAGTGCTCCGACAGGGGACAATGGCTACACCTTC.